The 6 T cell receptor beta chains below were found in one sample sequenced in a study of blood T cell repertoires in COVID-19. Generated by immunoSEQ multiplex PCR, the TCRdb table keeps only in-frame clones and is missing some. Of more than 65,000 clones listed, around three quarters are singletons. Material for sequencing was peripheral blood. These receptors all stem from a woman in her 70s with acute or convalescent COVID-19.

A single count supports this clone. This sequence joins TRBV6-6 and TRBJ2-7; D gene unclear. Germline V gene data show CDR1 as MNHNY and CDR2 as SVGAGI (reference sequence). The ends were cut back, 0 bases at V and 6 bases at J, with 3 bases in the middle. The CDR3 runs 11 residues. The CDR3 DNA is TGTGCCAGCAGTTACTCCGGCGAGCAGTACTTC. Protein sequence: CASSYSGEQYF.

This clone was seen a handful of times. CDR3 coding DNA: TGTGCCAGCAGCCCACAACAGGTGCACTATGGCTACACCTTC. It translates to CASSPQQVHYGYTF. V usage is TRBV7-9 and J usage is TRBJ1-2, with D possibly TRBD1 on 5 matching bases. From germline, CDR1 is SEHNR and CDR2 FQNEAQ (reference sequence). There are 14 residues in the CDR3. Trimming shortened V by 5 bases and J by 3 bases, and 13 bases separated the two germline ends.

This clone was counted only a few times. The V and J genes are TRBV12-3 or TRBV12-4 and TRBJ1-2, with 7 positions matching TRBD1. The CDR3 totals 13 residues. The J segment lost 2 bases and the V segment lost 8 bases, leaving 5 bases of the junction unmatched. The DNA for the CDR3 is TGTGCCAGCGGACAGGCTCTCAACTATGGCTACACCTTC. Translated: CASGQALNYGYTF.

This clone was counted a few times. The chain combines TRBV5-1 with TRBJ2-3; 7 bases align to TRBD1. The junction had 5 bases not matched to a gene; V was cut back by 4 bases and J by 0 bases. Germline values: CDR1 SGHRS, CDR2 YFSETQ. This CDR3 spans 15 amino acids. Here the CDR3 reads CASSQGVHSTDTQYF. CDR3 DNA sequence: TGCGCCAGCAGCCAGGGGGTACACAGCACAGATACGCAGTATTTT.

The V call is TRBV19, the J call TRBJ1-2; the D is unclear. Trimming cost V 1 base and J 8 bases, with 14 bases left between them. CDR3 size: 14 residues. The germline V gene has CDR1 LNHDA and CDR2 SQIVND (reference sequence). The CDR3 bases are TGTGCCAGTAGTATAGTCCCGCAGGTACGCGGCTACACCTTC. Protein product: CASSIVPQVRGYTF.

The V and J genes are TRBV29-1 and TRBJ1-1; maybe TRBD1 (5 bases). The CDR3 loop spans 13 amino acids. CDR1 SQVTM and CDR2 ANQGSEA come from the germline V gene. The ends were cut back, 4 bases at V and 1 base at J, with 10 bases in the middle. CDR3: CSVVDTQNTEAFF. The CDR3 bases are TGCAGCGTTGTGGACACTCAGAACACTGAAGCTTTCTTT.